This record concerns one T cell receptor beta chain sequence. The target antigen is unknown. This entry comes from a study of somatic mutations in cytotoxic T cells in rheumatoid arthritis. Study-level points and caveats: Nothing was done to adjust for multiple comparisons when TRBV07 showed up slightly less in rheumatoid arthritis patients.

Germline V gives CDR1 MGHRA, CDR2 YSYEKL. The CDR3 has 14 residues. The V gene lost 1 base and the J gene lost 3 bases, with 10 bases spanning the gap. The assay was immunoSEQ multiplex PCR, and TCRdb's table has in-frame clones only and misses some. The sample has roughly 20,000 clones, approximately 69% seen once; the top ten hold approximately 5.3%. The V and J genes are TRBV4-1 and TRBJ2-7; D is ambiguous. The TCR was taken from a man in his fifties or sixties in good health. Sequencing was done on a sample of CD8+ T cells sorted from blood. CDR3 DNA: TGCGCCAGCAGCCAAGCCGGCGGAGACTACGAGCAGTACTTC. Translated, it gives CASSQAGGDYEQYF.